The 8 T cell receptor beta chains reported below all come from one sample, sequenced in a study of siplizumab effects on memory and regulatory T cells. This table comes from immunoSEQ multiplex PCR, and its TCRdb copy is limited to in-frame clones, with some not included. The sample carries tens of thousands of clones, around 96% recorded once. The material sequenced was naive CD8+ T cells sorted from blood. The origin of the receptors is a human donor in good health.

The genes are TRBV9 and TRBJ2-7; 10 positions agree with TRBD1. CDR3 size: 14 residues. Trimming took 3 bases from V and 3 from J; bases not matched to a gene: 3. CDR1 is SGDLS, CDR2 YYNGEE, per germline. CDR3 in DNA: TGTGCCAGCAGCGCACGGGACAGGGGCTACGAGCAGTACTTC. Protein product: CASSARDRGYEQYF.

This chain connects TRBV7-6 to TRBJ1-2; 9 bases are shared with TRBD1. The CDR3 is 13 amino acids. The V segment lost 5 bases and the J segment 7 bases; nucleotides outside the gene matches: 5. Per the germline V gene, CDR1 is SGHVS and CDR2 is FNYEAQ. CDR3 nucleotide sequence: TGTGCCAGCAGCCCCGGGACAGGGCTTGGCTACACCTTC. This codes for CASSPGTGLGYTF.

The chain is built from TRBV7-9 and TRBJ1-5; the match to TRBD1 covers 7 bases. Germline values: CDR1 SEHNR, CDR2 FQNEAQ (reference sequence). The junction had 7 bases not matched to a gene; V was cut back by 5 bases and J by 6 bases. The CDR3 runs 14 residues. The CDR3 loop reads CASSPTGVSQPQHF. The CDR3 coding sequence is TGTGCCAGCAGCCCTACAGGGGTGAGTCAGCCCCAGCATTTT.

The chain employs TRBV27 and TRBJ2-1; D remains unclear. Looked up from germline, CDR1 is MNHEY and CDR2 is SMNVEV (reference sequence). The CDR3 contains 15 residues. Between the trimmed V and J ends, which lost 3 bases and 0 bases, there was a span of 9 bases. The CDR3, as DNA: TGTGCCAGCAGTTTTGGCGGATTCTCCTACAATGAGCAGTTCTTC. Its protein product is CASSFGGFSYNEQFF.

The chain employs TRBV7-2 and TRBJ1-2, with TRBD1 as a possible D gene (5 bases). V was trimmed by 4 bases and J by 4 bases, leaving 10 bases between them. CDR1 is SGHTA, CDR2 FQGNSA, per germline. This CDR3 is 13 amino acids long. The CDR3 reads CASSSDSLYGYTF. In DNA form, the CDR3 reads TGTGCCAGCAGCTCCGACAGCCTCTATGGCTACACCTTC.

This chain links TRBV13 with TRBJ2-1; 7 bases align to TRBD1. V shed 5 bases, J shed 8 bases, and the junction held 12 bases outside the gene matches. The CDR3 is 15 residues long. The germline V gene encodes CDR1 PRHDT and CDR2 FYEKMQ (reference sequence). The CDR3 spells CASSERWEGGDEQFF. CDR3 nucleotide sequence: TGTGCCAGCAGCGAACGTTGGGAAGGGGGCGATGAGCAGTTCTTC. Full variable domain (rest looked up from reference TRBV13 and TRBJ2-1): AAGVIQSPRHLIKEKRETATLKCYPIPRHDTVYWYQQGPGQDPQFLISFYEKMQSDKGSIPDRFSAQQFSDYHSELNMSSLELGDSALYFCASSERWEGGDEQFFGPGTRLTVL.

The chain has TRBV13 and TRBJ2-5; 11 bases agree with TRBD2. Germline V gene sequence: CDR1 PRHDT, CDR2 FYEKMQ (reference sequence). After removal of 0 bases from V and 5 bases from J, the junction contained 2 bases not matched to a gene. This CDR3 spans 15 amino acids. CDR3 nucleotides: TGTGCCAGCAGCTTAGGGACTAGCGGGGATGAGACCCAGTACTTC. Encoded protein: CASSLGTSGDETQYF.

The DNA of the CDR3 is TGTGCCAGCACCGCCGGACAGGGATCTGGCTACACCTTC. This gives the protein CASTAGQGSGYTF. The rearrangement links TRBV6-5 to TRBJ1-2; TRBD1 aligns across 8 bases. The length of the CDR3 is 13 residues. The germline CDR1 and CDR2 sequences are MNHEY and SVGAGI. After removal of 7 bases from V and 7 bases from J, the junction contained 8 bases not matched to a gene.